This TCR beta chain was obtained from a study of blood T cells in healthy people across ages. General study points: Versus aged donors, long-lived donors had higher diversity and more naive CD4+ cells.

A second roughly 7 to 12 cycle PCR used barcoded and J-beta primers. TCRdb passed the 5' RACE reads through MiXCR, listing each CDR3 protein once. The profile shows roughly 800,000 distinct CDR3 sequences, approximately 25% of them singletons. This clonotype was seen only a few times. Its antigen remains unidentified. The CDR3 runs to 15 residues. With 6 bases removed from V and 4 bases from J, the gap between germline ends came to 16 bases. Germline lookup yields CDR1 KGHSH and CDR2 LQKENI. These records were also assigned to another study, of T cells of mothers and their children. That work contributes: Relative to unrelated pairs, biologically related mother-child dyads exhibited marginally greater, non-significant overlap. Clones that were microchimeric and persistent were not detected among T cells.

The sample consisted of blood. The rearrangement links TRBV18 to TRBJ2-1; D might be TRBD2 (5 bases). This clonotype was obtained from a boy between 10 and 17 years old in good health. The CDR3 bases are TGTGCCAGCTCGACTACGGGCCTTACTTACAATGAGCAGTTCTTC. This gives the protein CASSTTGLTYNEQFF.